Listed here is a single TCR beta chain. Antigen specificity is unknown. Cord blood came from elective full-term cesareans at 37-41 weeks without labor or membrane rupture. Excluded: fetal demise, active maternal HSV, known maternal HIV. Sorting kept Annexin V-negative CD3+CD8+CD45RA+CCR7+ naive T cells. This entry is derived from a study of naive CD8 T cells in extremely preterm neonates. Study results and limitations: Preterm neonates shared more CDR3 nucleotide sequences (around 2.7%) than older groups. iChao1 richness was lowest in preterm neonates, significantly versus all ages.

Here immunoSEQ multiplex PCR was the method, and the copy in TCRdb shows in-frame clones only, minus some. The sample lists approximately 4,600 clones, 95% to 98% occurring once. The sequenced sample consisted of naive CD8+ T cells from cord blood. This receptor was identified in a newborn in good health.

The DNA of the CDR3 is TGTGCCAGCAGCGTAGGGGACAGGGAGAGCTATGGCTACACCTTC. This gives the protein CASSVGDRESYGYTF. The rearrangement links TRBV9 to TRBJ1-2; 9 nucleotides match TRBD1. The V gene's germline CDR1 is SGDLS and CDR2 YYNGEE. The CDR3 is made up of 15 amino acids. The V gene end was trimmed by 0 bases and the J gene end by 4 bases; junction bases not matched to a gene: 4.